This T cell receptor beta chain was sequenced in a study of blood T cells in healthy people across ages. Overall study results and limits: Donor CMV status was unknown, possibly confounding expanded clonotype changes. The study could not conclusively compare naive and antigen-experienced cells, given its unsorted PBMCs.

Germline values: CDR1 MGHRA, CDR2 YSYEKL. V shed 8 bases, J shed 13 bases, and the junction held 21 bases outside the gene matches. The CDR3 loop spans 16 amino acids. It was with a sample-barcoded 5' primer and a J-beta primer mix that a second PCR of roughly 7 to 12 cycles was run. One entry per CDR3 protein results from TCRdb running MiXCR on the 5' RACE reads. The data show about 1 million distinct CDR3 sequences, 35% to 50% seen once. There were at least 5.5 micrograms of total RNA extracted from every sample. A word on this clonotype: The target antigen is unknown.

The rearrangement links TRBV4-1 to TRBJ2-4, with 9 positions matching TRBD2. This TCR came from a woman aged 55-75 years in good health. Material for sequencing was blood. The CDR3 nucleotides read TGCGCCAGCGGAGGCCCAAGGACTAGCGAACCCCACCGGCAGTACTTC. Amino acid sequence: CASGGPRTSEPHRQYF.